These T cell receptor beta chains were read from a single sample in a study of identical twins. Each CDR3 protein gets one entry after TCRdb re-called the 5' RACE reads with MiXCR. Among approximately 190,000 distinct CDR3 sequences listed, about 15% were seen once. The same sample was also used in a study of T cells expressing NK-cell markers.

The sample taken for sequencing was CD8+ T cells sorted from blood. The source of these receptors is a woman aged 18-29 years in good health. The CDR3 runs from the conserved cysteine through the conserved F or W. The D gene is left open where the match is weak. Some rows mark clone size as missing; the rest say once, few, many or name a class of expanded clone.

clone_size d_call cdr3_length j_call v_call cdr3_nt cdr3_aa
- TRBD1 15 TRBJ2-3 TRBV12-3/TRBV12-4 TGTGCCAGCAGCCGGACAGGGCTGAGCACAGATACGCAGTATTTT CASSRTGLSTDTQYF
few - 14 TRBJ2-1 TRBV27 TGTGCCAGCAGTGGACCGGGGGCCGTCAATGAGCAGTTCTTC CASSGPGAVNEQFF
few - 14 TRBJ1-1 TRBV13 TGTGCCAGCAGCGCGGCCGGGACCAACTCTGAAGCTTTCTTT CASSAAGTNSEAFF
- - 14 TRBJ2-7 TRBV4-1 TGCGCCAGCAGCTATCAACAGGGACCCGGGGAGCAGTACTTC CASSYQQGPGEQYF
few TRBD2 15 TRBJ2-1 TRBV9 TGTGCCAGCAGCGCCCTAGCGGGGGTGAACAATGAGCAGTTCTTC CASSALAGVNNEQFF
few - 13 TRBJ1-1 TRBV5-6 TGTGCCAGCAGCCTCGGAGCGGGGCCTGAAGCTTTCTTT CASSLGAGPEAFF
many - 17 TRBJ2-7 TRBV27 TGTGCCAGCAGCTCGCATCCTTTTTCTCACGGCACCTACGAGCAGTACTTC CASSSHPFSHGTYEQYF
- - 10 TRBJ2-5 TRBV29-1 TGCAGCGCCACAATGGAGACCCAGTACTTC CSATMETQYF
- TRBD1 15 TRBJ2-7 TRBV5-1 TGCGCCAGCAGCTTGGGTCGGACAGGCGTCTACGAGCAGTACTTC CASSLGRTGVYEQYF
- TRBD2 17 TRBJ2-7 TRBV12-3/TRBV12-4 TGTGCCAGCAGTTTAGCCGTGACTAGCGGGAGCATCTACGAGCAGTACTTC CASSLAVTSGSIYEQYF
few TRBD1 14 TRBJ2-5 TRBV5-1 TGCGCCAGCAGCGTGGACAGGGGCCTAGAGACCCAGTACTTC CASSVDRGLETQYF
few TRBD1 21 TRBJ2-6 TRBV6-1 TGTGCCAGCAGTGGTCCTCCTCTGGGACAGGCTTTCCCCTCTGGGGCCAACGTCCTGACTTTC CASSGPPLGQAFPSGANVLTF
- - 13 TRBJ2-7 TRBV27 TGTGCCAGCACCCCCTCACTAGCTTTCGAGCAGTACTTC CASTPSLAFEQYF
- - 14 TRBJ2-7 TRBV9 TGTGCCAGCAGCCCCATGTCCGGATCGGACGAGCAGTACTTC CASSPMSGSDEQYF
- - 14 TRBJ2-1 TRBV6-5 TGTGCCAGCAGTTACTCCGGGGATGACAATGAGCAGTTCTTC CASSYSGDDNEQFF
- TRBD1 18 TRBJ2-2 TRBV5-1 TGCGCCAGCAGCTTCACCCCGGACAGGGGGCGATTATTCGGGGAGCTGTTTTTT CASSFTPDRGRLFGELFF
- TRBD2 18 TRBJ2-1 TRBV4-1 TGCGCCAGCAGCCACCAATCCGGGACTAGCGGGGGGGCGGGGGAGCAGTTCTTC CASSHQSGTSGGAGEQFF
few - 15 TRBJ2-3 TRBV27 TGTGCCAGCAGTTTCGGACAGGGAGGGACAGATACGCAGTATTTT CASSFGQGGTDTQYF
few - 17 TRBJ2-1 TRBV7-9 TGTGCCAGCAGCTTTGGGGGAGTGACATATCCCTACAATGAGCAGTTCTTC CASSFGGVTYPYNEQFF
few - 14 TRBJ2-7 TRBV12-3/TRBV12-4 TGTGCCAGCTCCCTGGCAGGGGGGTTCTACGAGCAGTACTTC CASSLAGGFYEQYF
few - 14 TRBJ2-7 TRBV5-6 TGTGCCAGCAGCTGGCAGACGGCGCCCTACGAGCAGTACTTC CASSWQTAPYEQYF
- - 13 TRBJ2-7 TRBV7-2 TGTGCCAGCAGCTTCGGTTACGAAGAACAAAAGGACTTC CASSFGYEEQKDF
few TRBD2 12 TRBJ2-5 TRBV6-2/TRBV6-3 TGTGCCGGAAGCGGGGGGGGCGAGACCCAGTACTTC CAGSGGGETQYF
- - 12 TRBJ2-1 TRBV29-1 TGCAGCGTTGTCCGCAACAACAATGAGCAGTTCTTC CSVVRNNNEQFF
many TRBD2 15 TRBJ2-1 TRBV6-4 TGTGCCAGCAGTTCCAAAGCGGGAGGGCCCAATGAGCAGTTCTTC CASSSKAGGPNEQFF
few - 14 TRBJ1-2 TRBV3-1 TGTGCCAGCAGCCAAGATGCCGAGTTAAACGGCTACACCTTC CASSQDAELNGYTF
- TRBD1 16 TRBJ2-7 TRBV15 TGTGCCACCAGCAGAACCTTGGACAGGGGGCTGGGGGAGCAGTACTTC CATSRTLDRGLGEQYF
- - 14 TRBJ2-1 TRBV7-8 TGTGCCAGCAGCTTAGACGGATCCTACAATGAGCAGTTCTTC CASSLDGSYNEQFF
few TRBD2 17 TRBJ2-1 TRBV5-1 TGCGCCAGCAGCTTGGAGGGTAGCGGGGGTGTTTACAATGAGCAGTTCTTC CASSLEGSGGVYNEQFF
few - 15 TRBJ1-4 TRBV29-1 TGCAGCGTTGGGGCCCGGGGGGCAACTAATGAAAAACTGTTTTTT CSVGARGATNEKLFF
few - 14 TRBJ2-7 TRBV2 TGTGCCAGCAGTGAATCTTTCGGCGTAGACTATACGTACTTC CASSESFGVDYTYF
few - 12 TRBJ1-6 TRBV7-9 TGTGCCAGCAGCGTCTTTCCTAGACCCCTCCACTTT CASSVFPRPLHF
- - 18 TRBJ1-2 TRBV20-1 TGCAGTGCTAGAGACCGCATAAACACGGGGATTACTAACTATGGCTACACCTTC CSARDRINTGITNYGYTF
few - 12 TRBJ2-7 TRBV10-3 TGTGCCAACGAAGACAGTAGACGTGTCAAGTACTTC CANEDSRRVKYF
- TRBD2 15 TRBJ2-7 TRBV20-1 TGCAGTGCGAGGACTAGCGGGAGTATTTCCCACGAGCAGTACTTC CSARTSGSISHEQYF
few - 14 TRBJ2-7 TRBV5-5 TGTGCCAGCAGCCCCCAGCGAGGCCCCTACGAGCAGTACTTC CASSPQRGPYEQYF
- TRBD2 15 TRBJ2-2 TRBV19 TGTGCCAGTAGTACCATAGCGGGGAGACCCGGGGAGCTGTTTTTT CASSTIAGRPGELFF
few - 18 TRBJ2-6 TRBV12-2 TGTGCAAGTCGCTTAGGGGACAGGGGGTTATCTGGGGCCAACGTCCTGACTTTC CASRLGDRGLSGANVLTF
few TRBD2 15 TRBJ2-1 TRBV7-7 TGTGCCAGCAGTTTGTGGACTAGCGGGAAGGGTGAGCAGTTCTTC CASSLWTSGKGEQFF
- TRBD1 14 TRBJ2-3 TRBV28 TGTGCCAGCAGTCCGGACAGGTCCGCAGATACGCAGTATTTT CASSPDRSADTQYF
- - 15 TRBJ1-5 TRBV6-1 TGTGCCAGCAGCCGGGGACTGACTAGCAATCAGCCCCAGCATTTT CASSRGLTSNQPQHF